The 11 T cell receptor beta chains given below trace back to one sample, sequenced in a study of response to subunit inactivated influenza vaccine (dated by TCRdb to about 2018). Library preparation employed RT-PCR. Instrument used: Illumina HiSeq 2500. TCRdb reprocessed the public reads (quality trimming at Q25 with fastp, clone calling with MiXCR) and kept in-frame beta chains. Rows with one shared CDR3 protein collapse into an entry with the most common genes and DNA. Recorded for this sample are about 240,000 distinct CDR3 sequences; less than 15% of them occurred a single time. In total, the top ten clones hold less than 8.5% of the sample. The sequences come from non-naive T cells sorted from PBMCs, collected 14 to 15 days before vaccination. The sample's cell subset or site label, decoded: memory T cell fraction. The receptors were gathered from a man in his fifties who received an inactivated influenza vaccine. Donor details come from another sample of the same person, matched by shared clones.

This clonotype was observed a handful of times. V is TRBV7-2 and J is TRBJ1-3, with D unclear. CDR1 and CDR2 from the germline V gene are SGHTA and FQGNSA. The V and J ends lost 4 bases and 0 bases respectively, with 10 bases between them. The CDR3 sequence is 15 residues long. CDR3 residues: CASSSEVRSGNTIYF. CDR3 bases: TGTGCCAGCAGCTCAGAGGTACGCTCTGGAAACACCATATATTTT.

The sample holds a few counts of this clonotype. The gene calls are TRBV4-2 and TRBJ2-1, with D hard to call. From germline, CDR1 is LGHNA and CDR2 YNFKEQ. The CDR3 loop spans 12 amino acids. V gave up 2 bases and J gave up 8 bases, with 7 bases separating them. The CDR3 sequence is CASSQLVHEQFF. CDR3 in DNA: TGTGCCAGCAGCCAACTTGTCCATGAGCAGTTCTTC.

The table lists this clonotype with a few counts. J is TRBJ2-5 and V is TRBV5-8; D remains ambiguous. Germline V gene lookup returns CDR1 SGHTS and CDR2 YDEGEE. Trimming stripped 2 bases from V and 5 bases from J, with 10 bases between. The CDR3 covers 13 residues. The CDR3 protein is CASSFYNSETQYF. CDR3 in DNA: TGTGCCAGCAGCTTTTATAATTCGGAGACCCAGTACTTC. The entire variable domain, with the rest obtained from reference TRBV5-8 and TRBJ2-5, is as follows: EAGVTQSPTHLIKTRGQQATLRCSPISGHTSVYWYQQALGLGLQFLLWYDEGEERNRGNFPPRFSGRQFPNYSSELNVNALELEDSALYLCASSFYNSETQYFGPGTRLLVL.

V is TRBV3-1 and J is TRBJ2-5, with TRBD2 identical over 14 bases. Germline CDR1 LGHDT, CDR2 YNNKEL (reference sequence). The CDR3 runs 20 residues. Unmatched junction bases numbered 14, after V lost 2 bases and J lost 3 bases. This chain's CDR3 is CASSQYRPTSGGALKETQYF. CDR3 sequence (DNA): TGTGCCAGCAGCCAATATCGTCCGACTAGCGGGGGGGCTCTTAAAGAGACCCAGTACTTC.

Many counts were recorded for this clonotype. V and J are TRBV6-1 and TRBJ2-5, with TRBD1 as a possible D gene (6 bases). Per the germline V gene, CDR1 is MNHNS and CDR2 is SASEGT. Trimming stripped 5 bases from V and 2 bases from J, with 12 bases between. The CDR3 loop spans 14 amino acids. CDR3 DNA sequence: TGTGCCAGCAGTCCCCGGACAGTACAAGAGACCCAGTACTTC. Its translation is CASSPRTVQETQYF.

This clonotype occurred a few times. J is TRBJ2-3 and V is TRBV28; D unclear. This CDR3 has 14 amino acids. Germline-derived CDR1 and CDR2 are MDHEN and SYDVKM. V gave up 5 bases and J gave up 4 bases, with 13 bases separating them. Here the CDR3 DNA reads TGTGCCAGCAGTCACCACACCCGACCAGATACGCAGTATTTT. It codes for CASSHHTRPDTQYF.

The J gene is TRBJ2-7, the V gene TRBV10-3, with 7 positions matching TRBD2. Unmatched junction bases numbered 1, after V lost 4 bases and J lost 7 bases. The germline V gene encodes CDR1 ENHRY and CDR2 SYGVKD. CDR3 length: 11 residues. The CDR3 DNA reads TGTGCCATCAGTGCGGGAGGTGAGCAGTACTTC. Its translation is CAISAGGEQYF.

Remarks on this clonotype: This clone may be a read error of a much larger clone one base away. This sequence joins TRBV10-3 and TRBJ2-2, with D perhaps being TRBD1 or TRBD2 (5 bases each). V lost 4 bases and J 3 bases, leaving 9 bases between the germline ends. Germline V gene lookup returns CDR1 ENHRY and CDR2 SYGVKD. CDR3 length: 14 amino acids. The DNA for the CDR3 is TGTGCCATCAGTGGGGGACGGGACACCGGGGAGCTGTTTTTT. Translated, it gives CAISGGRDTGELFF.

The sample holds many counts of this clonotype. This chain uses TRBV13 with TRBJ2-6; 7 bases map to TRBD1. The V segment lost 6 bases and the J segment 4 bases; nucleotides outside the gene matches: 6. Germline V gene lookup returns CDR1 PRHDT and CDR2 FYEKMQ (reference sequence). The CDR3 is 15 amino acids. CDR3 nucleotides: TGTGCCAGCAGGGAAACAGGGGTCGGGGCCAACGTCCTGACTTTC. It encodes CASRETGVGANVLTF.

The chain combines TRBV6-2 or TRBV6-3 with TRBJ2-5, with TRBD2 as a possible D gene (5 bases). The CDR3 has 11 residues. V was clipped by 8 bases and J by 1 base, with 5 bases between them. The germline CDR1 and CDR2 sequences are MNHEY and SVGEGT. CDR3 amino acids: CASRGQETQYF. The CDR3 region has the DNA TGTGCCAGCCGGGGCCAAGAGACCCAGTACTTC.

The genes are TRBV5-1 and TRBJ2-5, with TRBD2 matching over 12 bases. The germline V gene has CDR1 SGHRS and CDR2 YFSETQ. J gave up 0 bases and V 4 bases, and 4 bases lay outside the gene matches. The CDR3 covers 16 residues. The CDR3 DNA follows: TGCGCCAGCAGCCGAGGACTAGCGGGATACCAAGAGACCCAGTACTTC. Translating it yields CASSRGLAGYQETQYF.